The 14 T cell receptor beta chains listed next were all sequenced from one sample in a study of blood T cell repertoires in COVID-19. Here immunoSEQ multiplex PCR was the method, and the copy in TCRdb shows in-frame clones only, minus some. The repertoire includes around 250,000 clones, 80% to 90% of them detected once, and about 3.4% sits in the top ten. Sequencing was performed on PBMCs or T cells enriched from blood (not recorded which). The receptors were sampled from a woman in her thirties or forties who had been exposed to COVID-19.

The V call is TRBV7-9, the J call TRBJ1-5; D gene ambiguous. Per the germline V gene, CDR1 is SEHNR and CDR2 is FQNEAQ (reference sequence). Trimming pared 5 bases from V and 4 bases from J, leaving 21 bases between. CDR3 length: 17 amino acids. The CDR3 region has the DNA TGTGCCAGCAGCATCGCCCCCCTTACACGCTCAAATCAGCCCCAGCATTTT. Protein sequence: CASSIAPLTRSNQPQHF.

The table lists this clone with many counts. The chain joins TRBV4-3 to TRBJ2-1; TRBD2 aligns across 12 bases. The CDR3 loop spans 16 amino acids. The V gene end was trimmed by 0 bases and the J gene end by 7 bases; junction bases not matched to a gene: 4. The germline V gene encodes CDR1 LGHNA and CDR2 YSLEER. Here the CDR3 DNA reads TGCGCCAGCAGCCAAGAACCTAGCGGGGGGGCAAATGAGCAGTTCTTC. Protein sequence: CASSQEPSGGANEQFF.

The CDR3 sequence: CASSSQFSGNTIYF. The CDR3 bases are TGTGCCAGCAGCTCGCAGTTCTCTGGAAACACCATATATTTT. The rearrangement uses TRBV7-6 and TRBJ1-3; D is uncertain. V lost 4 bases, J lost 0 bases, and 7 bases lay in between. Germline V gene sequence: CDR1 SGHVS, CDR2 FNYEAQ. The CDR3 covers 14 residues.

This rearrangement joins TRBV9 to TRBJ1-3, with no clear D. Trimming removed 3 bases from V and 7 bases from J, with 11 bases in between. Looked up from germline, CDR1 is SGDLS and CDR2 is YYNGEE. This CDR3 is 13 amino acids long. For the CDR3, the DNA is TGTGCCAGCAGCGGCCGACGGGAGAACACCATATATTTT. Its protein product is CASSGRRENTIYF. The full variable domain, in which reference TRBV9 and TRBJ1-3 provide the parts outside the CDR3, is DSGVTQTPKHLITATGQRVTLRCSPRSGDLSVYWYQQSLDQGLQFLIQYYNGEERAKGNILERFSAQQFPDLHSELNLSSLELGDSALYFCASSGRRENTIYFGEGSWLTVV.

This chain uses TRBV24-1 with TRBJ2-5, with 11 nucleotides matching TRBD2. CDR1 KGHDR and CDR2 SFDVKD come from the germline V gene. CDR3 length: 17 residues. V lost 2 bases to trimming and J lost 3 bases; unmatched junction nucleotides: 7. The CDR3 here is CATSDSLGTSGEETQYF. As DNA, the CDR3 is TGTGCCACCAGTGATTCCTTAGGGACTAGCGGAGAAGAGACCCAGTACTTC.

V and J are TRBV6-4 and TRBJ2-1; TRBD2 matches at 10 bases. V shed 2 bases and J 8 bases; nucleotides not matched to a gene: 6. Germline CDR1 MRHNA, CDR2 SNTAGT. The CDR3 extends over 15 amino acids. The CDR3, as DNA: TGTGCCAGCAGTGACACTCCTAGCGGGAGCGATGAGCAGTTCTTC. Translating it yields CASSDTPSGSDEQFF.

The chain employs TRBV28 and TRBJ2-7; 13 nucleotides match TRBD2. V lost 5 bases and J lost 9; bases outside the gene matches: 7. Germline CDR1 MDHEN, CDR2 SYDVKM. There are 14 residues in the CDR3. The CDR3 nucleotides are TGTGCCAGCAGTCCCGGACTAGCGGGAGCGCTGCAGTACGTC. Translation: CASSPGLAGALQYV.

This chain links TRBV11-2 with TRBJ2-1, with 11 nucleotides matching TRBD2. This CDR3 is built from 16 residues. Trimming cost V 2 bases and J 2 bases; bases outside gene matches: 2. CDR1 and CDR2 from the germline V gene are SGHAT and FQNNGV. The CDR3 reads CASSLSSGRAYNEQFF. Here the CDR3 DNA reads TGTGCCAGCAGCTTAAGTAGCGGGAGGGCCTACAATGAGCAGTTCTTC.

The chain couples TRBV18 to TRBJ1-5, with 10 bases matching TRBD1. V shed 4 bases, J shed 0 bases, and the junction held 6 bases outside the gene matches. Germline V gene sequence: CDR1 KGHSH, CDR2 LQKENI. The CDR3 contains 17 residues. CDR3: CASSLDRGRGSNQPQHF. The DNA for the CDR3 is TGTGCCAGCTCACTAGACAGGGGGCGAGGTAGCAATCAGCCCCAGCATTTT.

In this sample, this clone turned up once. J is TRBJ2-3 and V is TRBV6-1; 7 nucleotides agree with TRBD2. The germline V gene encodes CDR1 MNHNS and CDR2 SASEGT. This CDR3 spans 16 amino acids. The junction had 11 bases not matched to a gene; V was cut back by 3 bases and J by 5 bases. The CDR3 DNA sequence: TGTGCCAGCAGTGACTGGGGAGGGGAGGGAGTAGATACGCAGTATTTT. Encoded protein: CASSDWGGEGVDTQYF.

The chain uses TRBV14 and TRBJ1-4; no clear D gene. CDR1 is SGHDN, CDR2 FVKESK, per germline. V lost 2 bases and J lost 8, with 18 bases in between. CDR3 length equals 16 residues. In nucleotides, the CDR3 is TGTGCCAGCAGCCAAATTGCAAGACCTAGTGGCGAAAAACTGTTTTTT. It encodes CASSQIARPSGEKLFF.

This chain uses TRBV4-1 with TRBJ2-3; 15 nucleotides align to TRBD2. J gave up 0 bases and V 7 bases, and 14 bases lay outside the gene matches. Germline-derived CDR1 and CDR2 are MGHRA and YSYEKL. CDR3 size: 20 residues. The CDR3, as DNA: TGCGCCAGCAACCCAAAAACCGGACTAGCGGGAGGGGAAAGCACAGATACGCAGTATTTT. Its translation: CASNPKTGLAGGESTDTQYF.

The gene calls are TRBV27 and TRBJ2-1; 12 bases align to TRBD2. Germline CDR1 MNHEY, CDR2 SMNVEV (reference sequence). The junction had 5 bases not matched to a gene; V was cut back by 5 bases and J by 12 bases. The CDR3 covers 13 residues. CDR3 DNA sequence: TGTGCCAGCAGTCGACTAGCGGGAGAACGGCAGTTCTTC. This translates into CASSRLAGERQFF.

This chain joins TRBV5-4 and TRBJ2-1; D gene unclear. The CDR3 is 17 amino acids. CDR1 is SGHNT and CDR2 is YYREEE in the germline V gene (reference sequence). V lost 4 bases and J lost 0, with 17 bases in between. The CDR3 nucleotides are TGTGCCAGCAGCCAGGCCGCTCTGGCGAGCTCCTACAATGAGCAGTTCTTC. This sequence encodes CASSQAALASSYNEQFF.